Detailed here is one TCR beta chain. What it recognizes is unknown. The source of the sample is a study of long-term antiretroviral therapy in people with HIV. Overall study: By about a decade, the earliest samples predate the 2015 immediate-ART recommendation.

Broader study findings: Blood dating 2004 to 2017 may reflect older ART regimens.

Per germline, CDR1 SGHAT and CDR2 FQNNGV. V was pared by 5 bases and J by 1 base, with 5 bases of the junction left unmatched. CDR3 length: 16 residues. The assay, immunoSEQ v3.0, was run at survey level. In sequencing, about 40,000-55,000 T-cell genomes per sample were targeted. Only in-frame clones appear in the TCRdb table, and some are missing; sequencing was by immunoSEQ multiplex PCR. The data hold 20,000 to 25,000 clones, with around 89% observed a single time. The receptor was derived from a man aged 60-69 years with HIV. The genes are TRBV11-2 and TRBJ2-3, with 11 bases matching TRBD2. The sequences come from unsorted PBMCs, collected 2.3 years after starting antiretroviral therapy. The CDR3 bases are TGTGCCAGCAGCCGACAGGGACTAGCGGGCACAGATACGCAGTATTTT. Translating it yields CASSRQGLAGTDTQYF.